These T cell receptor beta chains were read from a single sample in a study of shared clonotypes between healthy human individuals. Only in-frame clones appear in the TCRdb table, and some are missing; sequencing was by immunoSEQ multiplex PCR. The sample has about 2.1 million clones, roughly 93% seen once. Sequencing was done on a sample of naive CD8+ T cells from PBMCs. Receptors were obtained from a man aged 18 to 30 in good health. Some clones in this sample may be carry-over from other donors' samples. The CDR3 runs from the conserved cysteine through the conserved F or W. D genes are given only for firm matches. Where a row states a size, it is once, few, many or the class of an expanded clone; other rows omit it.

TRBJ2-1 | TRBV11-2 | TRBD2 | once | TGTGCCAGCAGCGCCTCCGGCGGGAGGGCCGGCCACAATGAGCAGTTCTTC | CASSASGGRAGHNEQFF
TRBJ2-2 | TRBV9 | TRBD1 | . | TGTGCCAGCAGCATCTCAGGGGGCTACACCGGGGAGCTGTTTTTT | CASSISGGYTGELFF
TRBJ1-5 | TRBV19 | . | . | TGTGCCAGTAGTATAAGGGGCCCGCCCAATCAGCCCCAGCATTTT | CASSIRGPPNQPQHF
TRBJ2-7 | TRBV27 | . | . | TGTGCCAGCATGGGGAGGGGGACCTACGAGCAGTACTTC | CASMGRGTYEQYF
TRBJ2-7 | TRBV28 | . | . | TGTGCCAGCAGTTACTACAGGCAGGACGAGCAGTACTTC | CASSYYRQDEQYF
TRBJ2-7 | TRBV2 | . | . | TGTGCCAGCAGGGGAGATAGCGGCCGAAGCTCCTACGAGCAGTACTTC | CASRGDSGRSSYEQYF
TRBJ2-7 | TRBV11-1 | . | . | TGTGCCAGCAGCCGAGAGGCCAGGGGAGGAAACTACGAGCAGTACTTC | CASSREARGGNYEQYF
TRBJ1-2 | TRBV2 | . | . | TGTGCCAGCATACAGGCCTCTAACTATGGCTACACCTTC | CASIQASNYGYTF
TRBJ2-3 | TRBV29-1 | . | . | TGCAGCGTTTTGGGGCTGGCAGGGGGCGGGGGAGATACGCAGTATTTT | CSVLGLAGGGGDTQYF
TRBJ2-1 | TRBV9 | . | . | TGTGCCAGCAGCGCCAGCCTGGACAGTGATGAGCAGTTCTTC | CASSASLDSDEQFF
TRBJ2-7 | TRBV7-7 | . | . | TGTGCCAGCAGCCTTGCTAGGGGGTACGAGCAGTACTTC | CASSLARGYEQYF
TRBJ1-2 | TRBV20-1 | . | . | TGCAGTGCGTGGATTCGCTATGGCTACACCTTC | CSAWIRYGYTF
TRBJ2-1 | TRBV7-9 | TRBD2 | . | TGTGCCAGCAGCGGAACCGGGACTAGCACTCAGGTTAGGCAGTTCTTC | CASSGTGTSTQVRQFF
TRBJ1-1 | TRBV5-4 | . | . | TGTGCCAGCTCGTCCCCGCTCACTGAAGCTTTCTTT | CASSSPLTEAFF
TRBJ2-7 | TRBV6-1 | TRBD1 | . | TGTGCCAGCAGTGAATCCGGGACAGCCCCCTACGAGCAGTACTTC | CASSESGTAPYEQYF
TRBJ1-2 | TRBV29-1 | . | . | TGCAGCGTTGAAGATAAGGGCTACTATGGCTACACCTTC | CSVEDKGYYGYTF
TRBJ1-2 | TRBV6-4 | . | . | TGTGCCAGCAGTGACTCCGCAGACCGGATCTATGGCTACACCTTC | CASSDSADRIYGYTF
TRBJ1-1 | TRBV15 | . | . | TGTGCCACCAGCAGAGAGGCGAACACTGAAGCTTTCTTT | CATSREANTEAFF
TRBJ2-7 | TRBV9 | TRBD1 | . | TGTGCCAGCAGCGTAGCGACAGGGGCTATGTACGAGCAGTACTTC | CASSVATGAMYEQYF
TRBJ1-2 | TRBV6-4 | . | . | TGTGCCAGCAGTGACTCGGCAAGAGGCTATGGCTACACCTTC | CASSDSARGYGYTF
TRBJ2-1 | TRBV2 | . | . | TGTGCCAGCAGTGATTTGATGGGCCCAAAAGGAAATGAGCAGTTCTTC | CASSDLMGPKGNEQFF
TRBJ2-7 | TRBV5-1 | TRBD1 | . | TGCGCCAGCAGCTGGGGGACAGGGAACGAGCAGTACTTC | CASSWGTGNEQYF
TRBJ2-7 | TRBV5-6 | . | . | TGTGCCAGCAGCCCGCCGTCGACCTCCTACGAGCAGTACTTC | CASSPPSTSYEQYF
TRBJ1-1 | TRBV7-3 | . | . | TGTGCCAGCAGCTTAAGGCAGTTGAACACTGAAGCTTTCTTT | CASSLRQLNTEAFF
TRBJ2-3 | TRBV27 | . | . | TGTGCCAGCAGTTTATCGTCGTGGGCAGGGGCTTTCGGCACAGATACGCAGTATTTT | CASSLSSWAGAFGTDTQYF
TRBJ2-5 | TRBV7-9 | . | . | TGTGCCAGCAGCTTAGGGTTTGGAGGTCCCCAAGAGACCCAGTACTTC | CASSLGFGGPQETQYF
TRBJ2-7 | TRBV5-1 | . | once | TGCGCCAGCAGCGAAGCCTACGAGCAGTACTTC | CASSEAYEQYF
TRBJ2-2 | TRBV5-1 | . | . | TGCGCCAGTCTAGACAGGAACACCGGGGAGCTGTTTTTT | CASLDRNTGELFF
TRBJ1-4 | TRBV5-1 | . | . | TGCGCCAGCAGCTTCAACTCGGGGGAACTGTTTTTT | CASSFNSGELFF
TRBJ1-1 | TRBV7-9 | . | . | TGTGCCAGCAGCTTAGGCAGGGGCCCGAACACTGAAGCTTTCTTT | CASSLGRGPNTEAFF
TRBJ2-7 | TRBV7-9 | TRBD1 | . | TGTGCCAGCACTAAGGGACAGGGTGTTTCCTACGAGCAGTACTTC | CASTKGQGVSYEQYF
TRBJ1-5 | TRBV16 | . | . | TGTGCCAGCAGCCAATACACGGGGGCGGGGAATCAGCCCCAGCATTTT | CASSQYTGAGNQPQHF
TRBJ2-7 | TRBV27 | TRBD2 | . | TGTGCCAGCAGTCCTAGCGGGCACTCCTACGAGCAGTACTTC | CASSPSGHSYEQYF
TRBJ1-5 | TRBV7-8 | TRBD1 | . | TGTGCCAGCAGCTTAGGTCGGACAGGGAGGGAGCCCCAGCATTTT | CASSLGRTGREPQHF
TRBJ1-1 | TRBV7-9 | . | . | TGTGCCAGCAGCTTAAATGCCGTTGAAGCTTTCTTT | CASSLNAVEAFF
TRBJ1-1 | TRBV2 | . | once | TGTGCCAGCACCCAAGGGGGGAGCACTGAAGCTTTCTTT | CASTQGGSTEAFF
TRBJ2-3 | TRBV28 | . | . | TGTGCCAGCAGCCCTCGAGATACGCAGTATTTT | CASSPRDTQYF
TRBJ2-2 | TRBV5-1 | TRBD2 | . | TGCGCCAGCAGCTTGAGCGGGGGAGACACCGGGGAGCTGTTTTTT | CASSLSGGDTGELFF
TRBJ1-1 | TRBV27 | . | . | TGTGCCAGCGGAATCATGAACACTGAAGCTTTCTTT | CASGIMNTEAFF
TRBJ1-5 | TRBV28 | . | . | TGTGCCACTGGGGTGAATCAGCCCCAGCATTTT | CATGVNQPQHF
TRBJ2-3 | TRBV5-1 | . | . | TGCGCCAGCAGATGGGACACAGATACGCAGTATTTT | CASRWDTDTQYF
TRBJ2-1 | TRBV7-9 | . | . | TGTGCCAGCAGCTTCCCAGGCTATTACAATGAGCAGTTCTTC | CASSFPGYYNEQFF
TRBJ1-4 | TRBV6-1 | . | . | TGTGCCAGCAGTGTCACCCCGGGCCCTAATGAAAAACTGTTTTTT | CASSVTPGPNEKLFF
TRBJ2-3 | TRBV11-2 | . | . | TGTGCCAGCAGCTTCGGGCAGGGTACAGATACGCAGTATTTT | CASSFGQGTDTQYF
TRBJ1-3 | TRBV28 | . | . | TGTGCCAGCACAGGGGTGATTTTGTCTGGAAACACCATATATTTT | CASTGVILSGNTIYF
TRBJ1-2 | TRBV4-3 | . | . | TGCGCCAGCAGCCTTGAAAGGACAGAAAACTATGGCTACACCTTC | CASSLERTENYGYTF
TRBJ2-2 | TRBV4-1 | . | few | TGCGCCAGCAGCCAGAGTCAGCAAAACACCGGGGAGCTGTTTTTT | CASSQSQQNTGELFF
TRBJ1-2 | TRBV10-3 | TRBD1 | . | TGTGCCATCAGTGAATTTGTTAGGGGACAGAGAAACTATGGCTACACCTTC | CAISEFVRGQRNYGYTF
TRBJ2-2 | TRBV4-3 | TRBD2 | . | TGCGCCAGCAGCCACGAACCGGGACTAGCAGGGGAGGGGGAGCTGTTTTTT | CASSHEPGLAGEGELFF
TRBJ1-1 | TRBV10-2 | . | . | TGCGCCAGCGGATCGGTGATGAACACTGAAGCTTTCTTT | CASGSVMNTEAFF
TRBJ2-7 | TRBV5-4 | . | . | TGTGCCAGCAGCTTGGTCCACAAGGGAGAGCAGTACTTC | CASSLVHKGEQYF
TRBJ2-7 | TRBV28 | . | . | TGTGCCAGCAGTGGACAGCCCAGCTCCTACGAGCAGTACTTC | CASSGQPSSYEQYF